This TCR beta chain is from a study of long-term antiretroviral therapy in people with HIV. About the research overall: About a decade before 2015, the earliest samples were taken when ART was typically delayed.

Germline V CDR1 and CDR2: LNHDA, SQIVND (reference sequence). This CDR3 is 21 amino acids long. Losses at the gene ends were 5 bases for V and 2 bases for J; bases not matched to a gene: 23. At the survey level, the v3.0 immunoSEQ assay was run. The repertoire was sequenced with immunoSEQ multiplex PCR; TCRdb's copy has only in-frame clones and lacks some. The data show tens of thousands of clones, 85% to 90% seen once. Only United States sites treated participants with HIV. The V call is TRBV19, the J call TRBJ2-3; TRBD2 matches at 9 bases. The source is a woman aged 18-29 years with HIV. Sample: unsorted PBMCs, taken 1.8 years after starting antiretroviral therapy. CDR3 bases: TGTGCCAGTAGTTTAGCGGGAGCCGATATCTTTGGAGGAACTTTCACAGATACGCAGTATTTT. As protein: CASSLAGADIFGGTFTDTQYF.